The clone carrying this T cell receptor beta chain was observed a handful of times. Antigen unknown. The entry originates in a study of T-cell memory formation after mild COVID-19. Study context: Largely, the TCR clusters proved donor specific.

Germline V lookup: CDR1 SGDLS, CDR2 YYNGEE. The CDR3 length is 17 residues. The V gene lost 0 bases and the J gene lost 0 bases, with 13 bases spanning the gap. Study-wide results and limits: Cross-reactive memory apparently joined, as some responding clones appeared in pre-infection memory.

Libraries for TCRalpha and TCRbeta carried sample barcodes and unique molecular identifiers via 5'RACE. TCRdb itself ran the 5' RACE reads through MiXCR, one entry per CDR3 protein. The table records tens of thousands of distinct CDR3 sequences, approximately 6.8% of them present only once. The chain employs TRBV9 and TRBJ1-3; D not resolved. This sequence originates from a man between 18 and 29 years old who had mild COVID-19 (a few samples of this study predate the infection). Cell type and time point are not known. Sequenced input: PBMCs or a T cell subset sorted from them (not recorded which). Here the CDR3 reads CASSVADGRSSGNTIYF. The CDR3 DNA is TGTGCCAGCAGCGTAGCAGACGGCCGATCCTCTGGAAACACCATATATTTT.